This T cell receptor beta chain came from a study of shared clonotypes between healthy human individuals. CDR3 length: 13 amino acids. With 5 bases clipped from V and 9 bases from J, the junction kept 7 bases outside the gene matches. Germline CDR1 reads SGHTA; CDR2 reads FQGTGA. Produced via immunoSEQ multiplex PCR; TCRdb's table is partial and in-frame only. The table records 450,000 to 500,000 clones, around 80% of them present only once. This clone appeared a single time. This TCR was recovered from a middle-aged woman in good health. Some clones in this sample may be carry-over from other donors' samples. What was sequenced was PBMCs. The chain carries TRBV7-3 and TRBJ2-4; 7 nucleotides agree with TRBD1. Written as DNA, the CDR3 is TGTGCCAGCAGCATTGACAGGGTTGGCATTCAGTACTTC. This codes for CASSIDRVGIQYF.